This T cell receptor beta chain was identified during a study of cytomegalovirus exposure and HLA in healthy donors. A note on this clone: Its antigen remains unknown.

The study's findings and limits: The study assumed roughly uniform donor sequencing depth for presence/absence analyses. A later analysis showed HLA-associated TCR beta chains outstripping equally common others in clonal expansion. Later work found most CMV-associated TCR beta chains apparently HLA-restricted.

The study ran its PCR with 60 Vbeta and 13 Jbeta primers. Study processing details: A follow-up analysis tallied some 80 million unique TCR beta chains, about 11 million shared. The table came from immunoSEQ multiplex PCR; TCRdb's copy has only in-frame clones and leaves some out. V, J and clone size derive from that table, while D and trimming were established from the DNA sequence. The sample table includes about 110,000 clones. The TCR was taken from a man in his forties or fifties in good health and CMV-seropositive. Sequenced input: PBMCs.

DNA for the CDR3: TGTGCCAGCAGCCCTACTAGCGACCAAGAGACCCAGTACTTC. Amino acid sequence: CASSPTSDQETQYF. V usage is TRBV5-4 and J usage is TRBJ2-5, with 7 bases lining up with TRBD2. Germline-derived CDR1 and CDR2 are SGHNT and YYREEE (reference sequence). With 4 bases clipped from V and 0 bases from J, the junction kept 3 bases outside the gene matches. This CDR3 has 14 residues.